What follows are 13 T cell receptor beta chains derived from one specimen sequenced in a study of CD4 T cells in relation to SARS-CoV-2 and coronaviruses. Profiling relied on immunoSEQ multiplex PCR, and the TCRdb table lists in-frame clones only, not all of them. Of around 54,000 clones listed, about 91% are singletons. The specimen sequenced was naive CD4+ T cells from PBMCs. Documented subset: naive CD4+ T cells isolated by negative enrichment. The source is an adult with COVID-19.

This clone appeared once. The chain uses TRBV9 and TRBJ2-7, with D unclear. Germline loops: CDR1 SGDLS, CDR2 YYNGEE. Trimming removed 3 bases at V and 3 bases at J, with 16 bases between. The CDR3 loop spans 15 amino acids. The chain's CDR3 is CASSDSPVGYYEQYF. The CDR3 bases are TGTGCCAGCAGCGACAGCCCAGTTGGCTACTACGAGCAGTACTTC. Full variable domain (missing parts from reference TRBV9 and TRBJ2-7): DSGVTQTPKHLITATGQRVTLRCSPRSGDLSVYWYQQSLDQGLQFLIQYYNGEERAKGNILERFSAQQFPDLHSELNLSSLELGDSALYFCASSDSPVGYYEQYFGPGTRLTVT.

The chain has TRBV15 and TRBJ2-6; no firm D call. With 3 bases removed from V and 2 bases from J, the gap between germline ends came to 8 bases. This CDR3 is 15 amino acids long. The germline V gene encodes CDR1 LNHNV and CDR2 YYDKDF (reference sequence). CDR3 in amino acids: CATSRGGAGANVLTF. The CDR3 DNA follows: TGTGCCACCAGCAGGGGTGGAGCTGGGGCCAACGTCCTGACTTTC. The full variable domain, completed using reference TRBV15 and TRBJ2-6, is DAMVIQNPRYQVTQFGKPVTLSCSQTLNHNVMYWYQQKSSQAPKLLFHYYDKDFNNEADTPDNFQSRRPNTSFCFLDIRSPGLGDTAMYLCATSRGGAGANVLTFGAGSRLTVL.

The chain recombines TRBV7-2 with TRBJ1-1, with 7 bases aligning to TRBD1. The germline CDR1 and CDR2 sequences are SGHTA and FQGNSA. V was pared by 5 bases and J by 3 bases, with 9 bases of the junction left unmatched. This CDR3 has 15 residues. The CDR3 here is CASSLRTGLYTEAFF. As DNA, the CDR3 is TGTGCCAGCAGCCTACGGACAGGATTGTACACTGAAGCTTTCTTT.

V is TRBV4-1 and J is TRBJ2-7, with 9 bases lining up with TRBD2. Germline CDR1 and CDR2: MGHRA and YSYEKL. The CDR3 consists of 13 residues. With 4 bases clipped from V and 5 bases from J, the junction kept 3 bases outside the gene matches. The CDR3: CASSLGLAHEQYF. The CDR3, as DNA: TGCGCCAGCAGCCTCGGACTAGCGCACGAGCAGTACTTC.

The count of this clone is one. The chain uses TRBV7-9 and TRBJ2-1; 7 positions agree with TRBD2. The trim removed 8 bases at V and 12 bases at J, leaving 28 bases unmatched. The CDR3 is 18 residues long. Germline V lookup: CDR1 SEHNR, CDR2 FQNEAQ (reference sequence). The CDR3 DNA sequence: TGTGCCAGCGAACAAAAGCGGGGAGGGTCTTCTTTTTATCGCGGGCAGTTCTTC. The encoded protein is CASEQKRGGSSFYRGQFF.

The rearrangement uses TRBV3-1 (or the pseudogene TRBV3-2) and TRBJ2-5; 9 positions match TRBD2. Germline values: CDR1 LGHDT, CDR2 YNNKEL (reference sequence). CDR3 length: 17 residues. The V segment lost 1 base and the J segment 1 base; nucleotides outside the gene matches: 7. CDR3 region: CASSQVASGALQETQYF. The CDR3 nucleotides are TGTGCCAGCAGCCAAGTGGCTAGCGGGGCCCTCCAAGAGACCCAGTACTTC.

The CDR3 DNA reads as TGTGCCAGCAGCTTACTAGCGGGAGTGGTCACCGGGGAGCTGTTTTTT. It encodes CASSLLAGVVTGELFF. This chain joins TRBV11-2 and TRBJ2-2; TRBD2 matches at 10 bases. CDR3 length: 16 amino acids. Germline loops: CDR1 SGHAT, CDR2 FQNNGV. The J segment lost 4 bases and the V segment lost 2 bases, leaving 4 bases of the junction unmatched. The whole variable domain, filled in from reference TRBV11-2 and TRBJ2-2, reads EAGVAQSPRYKIIEKRQSVAFWCNPISGHATLYWYQQILGQGPKLLIQFQNNGVVDDSQLPKDRFSAERLKGVDSTLKIQPAKLEDSAVYLCASSLLAGVVTGELFFGEGSRLTVL.

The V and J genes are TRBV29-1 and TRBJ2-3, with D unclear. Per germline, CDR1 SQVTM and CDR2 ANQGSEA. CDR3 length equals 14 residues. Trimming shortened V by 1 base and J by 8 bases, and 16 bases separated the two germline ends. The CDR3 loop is CSVEGNFESGTQYF. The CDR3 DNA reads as TGCAGCGTTGAAGGTAACTTTGAGTCGGGTACGCAGTATTTT.

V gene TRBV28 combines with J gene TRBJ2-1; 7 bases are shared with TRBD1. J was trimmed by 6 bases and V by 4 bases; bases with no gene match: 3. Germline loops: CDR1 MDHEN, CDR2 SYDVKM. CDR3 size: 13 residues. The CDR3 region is CASSSYRGNEQFF. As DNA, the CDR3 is TGTGCCAGCAGTTCGTACAGGGGCAATGAGCAGTTCTTC. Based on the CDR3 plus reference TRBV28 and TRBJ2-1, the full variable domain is DVKVTQSSRYLVKRTGEKVFLECVQDMDHENMFWYRQDPGLGLRLIYFSYDVKMKEKGDIPEGYSVSREKKERFSLILESASTNQTSMYLCASSSYRGNEQFFGPGTRLTVL.

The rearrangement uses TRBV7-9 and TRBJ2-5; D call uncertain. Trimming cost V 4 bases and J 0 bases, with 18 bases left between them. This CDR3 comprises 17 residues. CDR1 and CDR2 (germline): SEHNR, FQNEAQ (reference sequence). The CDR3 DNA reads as TGTGCCAGCAGCTCACCAGGCCCGGGTAGTTACCAAGAGACCCAGTACTTC. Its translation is CASSSPGPGSYQETQYF.

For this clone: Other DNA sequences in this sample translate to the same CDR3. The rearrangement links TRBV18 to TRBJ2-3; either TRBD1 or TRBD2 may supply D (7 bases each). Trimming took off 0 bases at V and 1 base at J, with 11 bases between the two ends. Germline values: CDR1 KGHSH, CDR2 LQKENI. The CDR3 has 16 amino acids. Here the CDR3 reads CASSPPAGTGTDTQYF. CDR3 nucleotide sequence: TGTGCCAGCTCACCACCAGCGGGGACAGGCACAGATACGCAGTATTTT.

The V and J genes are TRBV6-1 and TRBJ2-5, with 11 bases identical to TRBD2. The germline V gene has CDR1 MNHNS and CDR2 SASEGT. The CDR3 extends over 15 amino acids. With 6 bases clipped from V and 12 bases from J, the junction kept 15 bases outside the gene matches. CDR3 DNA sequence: TGTGCCAGCAGGTCAAATCAACTAGCGGGAGACCGAAAGTACTTC. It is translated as CASRSNQLAGDRKYF.

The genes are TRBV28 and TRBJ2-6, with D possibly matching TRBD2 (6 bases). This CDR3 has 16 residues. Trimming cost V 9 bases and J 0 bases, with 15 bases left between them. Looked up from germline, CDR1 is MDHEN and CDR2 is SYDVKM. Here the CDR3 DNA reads TGTGCCAGTTTAGGCGGGGTGGGCTCTGGGGCCAACGTCCTGACTTTC. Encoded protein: CASLGGVGSGANVLTF.